The 10 T cell receptor beta chains presented below share a single source sample, sequenced in a study of OX40 agonist ivuxolimab in advanced cancers. Assay used: immunoSEQ multiplex PCR; TCRdb lists only in-frame clones, some missing. The table includes about 21,000 clones, 75% to 85% detected once. The sample here was CD4+ or CD8+ T cells sorted from blood, taken in a trial of the OX40 agonist ivuxolimab. All receptors derive from an adult with an advanced solid tumor such as melanoma, head and neck, liver or kidney cancer.

The chain uses TRBV29-1 and TRBJ2-1; a weak D match, TRBD1 (5 bases). CDR3 length: 13 residues. V was cut by 7 bases and J by 4 bases, with 14 bases left in between. Germline V CDR1 and CDR2: SQVTM, ANQGSEA. The CDR3 DNA reads as TGCAGCGGACAGACCGACGGGTACAATGAGCAGTTCTTC. It is translated as CSGQTDGYNEQFF.

This chain uses TRBV6-1 with TRBJ1-3, with D hard to call. The V end lost 5 bases, the J end lost 9 bases, and 11 bases lay between the germline ends. The CDR3 spans 12 residues. In germline, CDR1 is MNHNS, CDR2 SASEGT. The CDR3 nucleotides are TGTGCCAGCAGTTATGGCCCAGGCACCATATATTTT. Translated: CASSYGPGTIYF.

This sequence joins TRBV7-3 and TRBJ1-1; D is perhaps TRBD1 (5 bases). With 6 bases removed from V and 7 bases from J, the gap between germline ends came to 12 bases. Germline CDR1 reads SGHTA; CDR2 reads FQGTGA. The CDR3 is 12 amino acids. The CDR3 DNA reads TGTGCCAGCAGTCCCGACAGAAATGAAGCTTTCTTT. This translates into CASSPDRNEAFF.

The chain carries TRBV11-2 and TRBJ1-2; TRBD1 aligns across 7 bases. The CDR3 has 15 amino acids. The V segment lost 2 bases and the J segment 4 bases; nucleotides outside the gene matches: 7. The germline CDR1 and CDR2 sequences are SGHAT and FQNNGV. CDR3 in amino acids: CASSLSSGTVYGYTF. DNA of the CDR3: TGTGCCAGCAGCTTATCCTCCGGGACAGTCTATGGCTACACCTTC.

This chain uses TRBV6-6 with TRBJ1-4, with 10 bases lining up with TRBD1. V was clipped by 7 bases and J by 8 bases; unmatched bases: 7. Germline V gives CDR1 MNHNY, CDR2 SVGAGI (reference sequence). The CDR3 sequence is 14 residues long. Here the CDR3 DNA reads TGTGCCAGCACCTCCGGGACAGGGGAGGAAAAACTGTTTTTT. Translated, it gives CASTSGTGEEKLFF.

The gene calls are TRBV6-6 and TRBJ2-2, with D possibly called TRBD1 or TRBD2 (5 bases each). This CDR3 comprises 13 residues. Trimming stripped 4 bases from V and 4 bases from J, with 7 bases between. CDR1 and CDR2 (germline): MNHNY, SVGAGI (reference sequence). The CDR3 here is CASSSGTTGELFF. The CDR3 DNA sequence: TGTGCCAGCAGTTCAGGGACCACCGGGGAGCTGTTTTTT.

The chain employs TRBV9 and TRBJ1-1; possible D gene TRBD1, 5 bases. In germline, CDR1 is SGDLS, CDR2 YYNGEE. Trimming cost V 2 bases and J 4 bases, with 18 bases left between them. The CDR3 consists of 16 residues. CDR3 loop: CASSVGGLGEGTEAFF. CDR3 bases: TGTGCCAGCAGCGTCGGGGGTCTGGGGGAAGGCACTGAAGCTTTCTTT.

This sequence joins TRBV11-3 and TRBJ2-1, with TRBD1 as a possible D gene (6 bases). Trimming took off 5 bases at V and 0 bases at J, with 17 bases between the two ends. Germline lookup yields CDR1 SGHNT and CDR2 YENEEA. The CDR3 consists of 17 residues. CDR3 nucleotides: TGTGCCAGCAGCGGACGAACAGGGTCTAACTCCTACAATGAGCAGTTCTTC. Translated: CASSGRTGSNSYNEQFF.

V is TRBV6-5 and J is TRBJ2-5, with no clear D. The DNA end is more similar to TRBJ2-7, so the J call may be wrong. Per germline, CDR1 MNHEY and CDR2 SVGAGI. The CDR3 sequence is 15 residues long. The CDR3: CASSPLSRLGYEQYF. The CDR3 DNA sequence: TGTGCCAGCAGCCCGCTCTCTAGGCTCGGCTACGAGCAGTACTTC.

This clone was detected a few times. This chain uses TRBV6-5 with TRBJ1-4, with TRBD1 as a possible D gene (5 bases). This CDR3 is 12 amino acids long. The V and J ends lost 8 bases and 3 bases respectively, with 7 bases between them. CDR1 and CDR2 (germline): MNHEY, SVGAGI. The CDR3 DNA sequence: TGTGCCAGCTCCAGGGCTAATGAAAAACTGTTTTTT. It is translated as CASSRANEKLFF.